This TCR beta chain appears in the sequencing data of a study of blood T cell repertoires in COVID-19. Turning to the study itself: The cDNA or gDNA used as material had been derived from T cells, B-cell-depleted T cells, or PBMCs.

As handled by the study authors: Using reference gene primer amplification, nucleated cell counts were estimated. Profiling relied on immunoSEQ multiplex PCR, and the TCRdb table lists in-frame clones only, not all of them. From that table come the V and J calls and clone size; the DNA was used to work out D and trimming. The sample shows some 160,000 clones, 80% to 90% of them seen only once. This CDR3 comprises 14 residues. Deletions cut 4 bases from V and 4 bases from J, with 9 bases between. From germline, CDR1 is SGHRS and CDR2 YFSETQ. This receptor was taken from a woman between 70 and 85 years old who had recovered from COVID-19. The specimen sequenced was peripheral blood. The chain employs TRBV5-1 and TRBJ1-6; D possibly corresponds to TRBD1 (5 bases). The CDR3 coding sequence is TGCGCCAGCAGCCCCGGGACTTATAATTCACCCCTCCACTTT. Residues: CASSPGTYNSPLHF.